This TCR beta chain comes out of a study of T cell responses to AZD1222 COVID-19 vaccine (dated by TCRdb to about 2021). About the investigation overall: TCR sequencing covered 233 trial participants: nearly 210 given two doses of AZD1222 and 26 given two doses of MenACWY control vaccine. Trial participants were enrolled by age into subgroups of 18-55, 56-69 and 70-plus years, and around 150, 28 and 57 TCR-sequenced participants, respectively, were included in these subgroups. What the research found in general, with its limitations: Conclusions about previously exposed vaccinees are limited, since just five to seven AZD1222 recipients were seropositive for SARS-CoV-2 at baseline. Participants were mostly white British and included more females than males, and it was suggested by the authors that clonal diversity may have been underestimated. The whole spike protein was spanned by vaccine-associated CD4 TCRs, and dominant responses were seen in regions 160-218 and 743-854. A significant rise in spike-specific TCR breadth and depth was observed after two AZD1222 doses relative to day 0 and relative to MenACWY recipients. In the small 56-69-year group, the increase in depth fell short of significance, most likely because of low power. Reportedly, almost half of the unique spike-specific TCRs recognized epitopes lying outside the regions that are mutated in the B.1.351 and B.1.1.7 variants. Because no day 14 peak-response samples were available, the repertoires could be characterized only after the peak T cell response.

To note about this clone: Its antigen remains unidentified. Base qualities are not at hand, and no much larger clone is one base apart.

The CDR3 regions of human TCRbeta chains were analyzed by immunosequencing. Per the authors' processing: TCRs in the repertoires were compared against a reference library of SARS-CoV-2-specific TCRs that had been generated with the MIRA antigen-specificity platform. Breadth was defined as the fraction of unique TCRs that were SARS-CoV-2-associated, and depth was defined as the fraction of total T cells that were SARS-CoV-2-associated. Using the MIRA data, each spike-specific TCR was assigned both to the spike region to which the TCR was reactive and to a CD4 or CD8 class. Log10-transformed breadth and depth values were compared by one-way ANOVA with Sidak's multiple comparisons tests. This is the immuneACCESS table as TCRdb keeps it, with only in-frame sequences that have V and J called. A part of the clones is gone; compared with another copy, unresolved V genes explain less than half, and the rest is unexplained. The DNA gave D and trimming, while V, J and clone size come from that table. In this sample the table shows 150,000 to 200,000 clones, approximately 94% of which occur a single time. About 4.6% of the sample is taken by the ten largest.

The sample's time point, from its label and the paper: about 28 days (+/-7) after the second vaccine dose. Because spike-specific TCR depth and breadth did not differ between the two schedules, AZD1222 recipients who got a second dose at roughly 4 weeks were pooled with those who got a second dose at roughly 12 weeks. Vaccinee samples were obtained from the UK trials COV001 and COV002, which included a single-blind randomized controlled phase 2/3 trial of AZD1222 (ChAdOx1 nCoV-19) in healthy adults. For TCRbeta chain sequencing, PBMC samples from trial participants were taken at day 0 and at day 28 after the second dose. Unmatched junction bases come to 5, with V trimmed by 5 bases and J by 2 bases. The CDR1 and CDR2 encoded by the germline V gene (reference sequence) are LNHDA and SQIVND. From the cysteine up to the phenylalanine, the CDR3 has a length of 16 residues. Only the CDR3 region is kept as DNA, spanning 48 bases read in frame from base 1.

The chain is assembled from TRBV19 and TRBJ2-3, with TRBD2 matching 12 junction bases. Sequencing used peripheral blood, obtained 28 days after the second AZD1222 dose. The origin of this receptor is an adult who received the AZD1222 COVID-19 vaccine. The CDR3 amino acid sequence is: CASSLTSGGPTDTQYF. DNA sequence: TGTGCCAGTAGTTTGACTAGCGGGGGACCCACAGATACGCAGTATTTT.